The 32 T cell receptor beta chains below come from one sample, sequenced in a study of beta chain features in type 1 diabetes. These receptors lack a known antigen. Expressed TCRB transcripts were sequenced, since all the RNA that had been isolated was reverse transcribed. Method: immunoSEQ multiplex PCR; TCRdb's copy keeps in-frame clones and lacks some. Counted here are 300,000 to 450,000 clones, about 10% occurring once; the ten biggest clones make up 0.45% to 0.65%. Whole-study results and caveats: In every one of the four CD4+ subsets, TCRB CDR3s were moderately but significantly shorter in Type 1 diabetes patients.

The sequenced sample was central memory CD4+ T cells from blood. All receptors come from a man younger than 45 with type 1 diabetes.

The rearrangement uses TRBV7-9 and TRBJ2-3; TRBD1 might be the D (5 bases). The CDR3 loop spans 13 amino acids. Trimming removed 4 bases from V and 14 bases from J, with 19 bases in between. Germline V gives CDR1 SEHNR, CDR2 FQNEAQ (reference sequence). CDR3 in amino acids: CASSSVGARKAYF. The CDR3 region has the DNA TGTGCCAGCAGCTCGGTTGGGGCCCGAAAGGCGTATTTT. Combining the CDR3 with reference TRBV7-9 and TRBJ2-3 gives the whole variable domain DTGVSQNPRHKITKRGQNVTFRCDPISEHNRLYWYRQTLGQGPEFLTYFQNEAQLEKSRLLSDRFSAERPKGSFSTLEIQRTEQGDSAMYLCASSSVGARKAYFGPGTRLTVL.

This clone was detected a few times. The CDR3 loop reads CASSLGQQDQPQHF. The DNA for the CDR3 is TGTGCCAGCAGCCTGGGACAGCAAGATCAGCCCCAGCATTTT. The V gene is TRBV7-2, the J gene TRBJ1-5; 7 bases are a match to TRBD1. Trimming cost V 5 bases and J 5 bases; bases outside gene matches: 6. CDR3 length: 14 amino acids. Germline loops: CDR1 SGHTA, CDR2 FQGNSA.

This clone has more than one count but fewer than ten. The chain's CDR3 is CASVVHSYNEQFF. In DNA, the CDR3 is TGTGCCAGCGTGGTCCATTCCTACAATGAGCAGTTCTTC. The chain carries TRBV2 and TRBJ2-1; D not certain. The V end was cut by 8 bases, the J end by 1 base, with 9 bases between. The CDR3 runs 13 residues. Germline CDR1 is SNHLY and CDR2 is FYNNEI.

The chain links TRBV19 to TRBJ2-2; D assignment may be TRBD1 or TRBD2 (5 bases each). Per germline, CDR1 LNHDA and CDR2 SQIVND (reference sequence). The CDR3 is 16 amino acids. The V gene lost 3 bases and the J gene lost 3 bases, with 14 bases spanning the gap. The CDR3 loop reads CASSIRYGADTGELFF. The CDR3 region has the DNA TGTGCCAGTAGTATTCGGTACGGGGCGGACACCGGGGAGCTGTTTTTT.

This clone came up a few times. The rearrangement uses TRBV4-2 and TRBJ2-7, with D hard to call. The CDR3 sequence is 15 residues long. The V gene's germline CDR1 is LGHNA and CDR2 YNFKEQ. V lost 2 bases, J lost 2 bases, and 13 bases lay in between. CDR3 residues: CASSQSIPVTYEQYF. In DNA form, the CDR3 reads TGTGCCAGCAGCCAATCTATACCAGTCACCTACGAGCAGTACTTC.

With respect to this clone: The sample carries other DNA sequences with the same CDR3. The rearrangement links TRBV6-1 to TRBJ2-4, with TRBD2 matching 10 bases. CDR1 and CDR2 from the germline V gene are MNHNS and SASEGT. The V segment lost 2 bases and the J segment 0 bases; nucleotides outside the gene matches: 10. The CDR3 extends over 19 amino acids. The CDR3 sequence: CASSERGLAGELAKNIQYF. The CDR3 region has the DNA TGTGCCAGCAGTGAACGCGGTCTAGCGGGAGAGCTAGCCAAAAACATTCAGTACTTC.

The CDR3: CASSSDIQETQYF. CDR3 DNA: TGTGCCAGCAGCTCGGACATACAAGAGACCCAGTACTTC. This chain joins TRBV7-2 and TRBJ2-5, with D possibly matching TRBD1 (5 bases). The CDR3 runs 13 residues. Between the trimmed V and J ends, which lost 4 bases and 2 bases, there was a span of 8 bases. Germline assignment: CDR1 SGHTA and CDR2 FQGNSA.

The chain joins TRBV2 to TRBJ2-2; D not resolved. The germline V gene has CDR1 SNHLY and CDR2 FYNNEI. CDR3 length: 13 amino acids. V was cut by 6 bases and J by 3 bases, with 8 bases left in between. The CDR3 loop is CASRPQDTGELFF. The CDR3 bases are TGTGCCAGCAGGCCCCAGGACACCGGGGAGCTGTTTTTT.

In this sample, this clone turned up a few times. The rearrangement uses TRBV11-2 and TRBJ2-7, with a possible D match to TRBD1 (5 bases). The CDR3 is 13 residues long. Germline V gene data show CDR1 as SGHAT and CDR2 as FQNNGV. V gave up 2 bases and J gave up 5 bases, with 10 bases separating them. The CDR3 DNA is TGTGCCAGCAGCTTATCCAGGGCTCACGAGCAGTACTTC. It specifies CASSLSRAHEQYF.

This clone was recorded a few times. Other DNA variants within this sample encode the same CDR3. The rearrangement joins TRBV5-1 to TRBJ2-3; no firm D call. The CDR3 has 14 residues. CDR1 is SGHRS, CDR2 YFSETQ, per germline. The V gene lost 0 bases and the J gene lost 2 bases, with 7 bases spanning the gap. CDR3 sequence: CASSLAGFTDTQYF. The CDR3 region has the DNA TGCGCCAGCAGCTTGGCCGGCTTCACAGATACGCAGTATTTT.

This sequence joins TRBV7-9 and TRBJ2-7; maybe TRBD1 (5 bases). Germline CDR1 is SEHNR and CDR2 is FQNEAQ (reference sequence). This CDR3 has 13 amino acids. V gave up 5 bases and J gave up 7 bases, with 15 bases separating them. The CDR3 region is CASSQEGATEQYF. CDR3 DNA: TGTGCCAGCAGCCAAGAAGGGGCCACGGAGCAGTACTTC.

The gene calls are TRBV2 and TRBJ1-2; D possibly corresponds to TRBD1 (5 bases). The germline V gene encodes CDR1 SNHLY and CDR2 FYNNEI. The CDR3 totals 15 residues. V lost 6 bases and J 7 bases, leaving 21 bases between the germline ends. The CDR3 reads CASSQPGRTPPGYTF. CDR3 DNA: TGTGCCAGCAGCCAACCGGGACGGACTCCCCCTGGCTACACCTTC.

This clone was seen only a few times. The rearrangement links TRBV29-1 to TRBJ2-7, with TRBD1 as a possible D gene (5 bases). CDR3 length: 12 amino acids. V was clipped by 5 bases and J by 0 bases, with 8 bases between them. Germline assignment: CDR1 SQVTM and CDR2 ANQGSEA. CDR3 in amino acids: CSVQGFSYEQYF. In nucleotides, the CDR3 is TGCAGCGTTCAGGGTTTCTCCTACGAGCAGTACTTC.

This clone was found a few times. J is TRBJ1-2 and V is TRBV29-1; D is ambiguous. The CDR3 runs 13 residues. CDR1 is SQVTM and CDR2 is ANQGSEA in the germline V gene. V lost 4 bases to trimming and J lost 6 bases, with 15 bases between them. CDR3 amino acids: CSVVRVEENGYTF. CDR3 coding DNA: TGCAGCGTTGTACGAGTGGAGGAGAATGGCTACACCTTC. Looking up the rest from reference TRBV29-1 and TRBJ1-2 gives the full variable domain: SAVISQKPSRDICQRGTSLTIQCQVDSQVTMMFWYRQQPGQSLTLIATANQGSEATYESGFVIDKFPISRPNLTFSTLTVSNMSPEDSSIYLCSVVRVEENGYTFGSGTRLTVV.

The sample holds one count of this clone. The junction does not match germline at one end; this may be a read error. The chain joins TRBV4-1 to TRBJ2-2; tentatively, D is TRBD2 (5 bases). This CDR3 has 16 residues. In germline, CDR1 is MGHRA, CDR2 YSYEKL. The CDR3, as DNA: TGCGCCAGCAGCCAAGATTTTCGAGGGAACGCCGGGGAGCTGTTTTTT. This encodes CASSQDFRGNAGELFF.

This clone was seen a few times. The CDR3 is CASSSGTGNYGYTF. CDR3 DNA: TGCGCCAGCAGCAGCGGGACAGGGAACTATGGCTACACCTTC. The chain combines TRBV5-1 with TRBJ1-2; 9 nucleotides match TRBD1. This CDR3 is 14 amino acids long. After removal of 4 bases from V and 2 bases from J, the junction contained 3 bases not matched to a gene. From germline, CDR1 is SGHRS and CDR2 YFSETQ.

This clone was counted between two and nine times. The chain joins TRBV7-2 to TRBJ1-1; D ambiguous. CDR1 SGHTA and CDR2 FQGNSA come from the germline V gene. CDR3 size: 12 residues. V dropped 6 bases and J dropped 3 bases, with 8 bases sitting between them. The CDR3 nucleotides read TGTGCCAGCAGTCCACGATACACTGAAGCTTTCTTT. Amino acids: CASSPRYTEAFF.

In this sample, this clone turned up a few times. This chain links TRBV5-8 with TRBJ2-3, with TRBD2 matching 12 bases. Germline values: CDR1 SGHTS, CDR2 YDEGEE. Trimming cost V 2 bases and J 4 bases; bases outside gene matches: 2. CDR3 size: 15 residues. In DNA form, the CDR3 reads TGTGCCAGCAGCTTAAGACTAGCGGGAGCAGATACGCAGTATTTT. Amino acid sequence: CASSLRLAGADTQYF.

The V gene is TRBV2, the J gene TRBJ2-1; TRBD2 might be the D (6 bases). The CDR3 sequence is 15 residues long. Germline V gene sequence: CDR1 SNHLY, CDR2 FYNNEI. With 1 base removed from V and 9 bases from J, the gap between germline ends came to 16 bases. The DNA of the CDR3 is TGTGCCAGCAGTGAAGGGGCGGGACCCGGCAGTGAGCAGTTCTTC. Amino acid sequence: CASSEGAGPGSEQFF. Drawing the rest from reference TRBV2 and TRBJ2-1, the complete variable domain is EPEVTQTPSHQVTQMGQEVILRCVPISNHLYFYWYRQILGQKVEFLVSFYNNEISEKSEIFDDQFSVERPDGSNFTLKIRSTKLEDSAMYFCASSEGAGPGSEQFFGPGTRLTVL.

The CDR3 bases are TGTGCCAGCATTCCCAGGAGGGGGCCTGGGGCCAACGTCCTGACTTTC. Translated: CASIPRRGPGANVLTF. V is TRBV28 and J is TRBJ2-6; possible D gene TRBD1, 7 bases. Deletions cut 7 bases from V and 2 bases from J, with 15 bases between. This CDR3 has 16 residues. CDR1 and CDR2 from the germline V gene are MDHEN and SYDVKM.

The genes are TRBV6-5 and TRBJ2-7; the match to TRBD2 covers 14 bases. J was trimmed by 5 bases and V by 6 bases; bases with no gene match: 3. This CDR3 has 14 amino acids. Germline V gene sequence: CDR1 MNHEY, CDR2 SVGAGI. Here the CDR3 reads CASRGLAGDDEQYF. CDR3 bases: TGTGCCAGCAGGGGACTAGCGGGAGATGACGAGCAGTACTTC.

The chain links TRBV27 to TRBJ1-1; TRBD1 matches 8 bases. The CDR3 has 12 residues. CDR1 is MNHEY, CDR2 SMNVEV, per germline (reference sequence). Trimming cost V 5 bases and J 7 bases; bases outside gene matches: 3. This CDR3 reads CASSVQGGEAFF. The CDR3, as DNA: TGTGCCAGCAGTGTACAGGGGGGTGAAGCTTTCTTT.

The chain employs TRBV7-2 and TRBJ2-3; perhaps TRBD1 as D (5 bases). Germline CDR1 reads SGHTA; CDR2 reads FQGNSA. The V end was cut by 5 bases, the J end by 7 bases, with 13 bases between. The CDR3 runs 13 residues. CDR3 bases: TGTGCCAGCAGCCAGACAGTAAGCTATACGCAGTATTTT. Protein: CASSQTVSYTQYF.

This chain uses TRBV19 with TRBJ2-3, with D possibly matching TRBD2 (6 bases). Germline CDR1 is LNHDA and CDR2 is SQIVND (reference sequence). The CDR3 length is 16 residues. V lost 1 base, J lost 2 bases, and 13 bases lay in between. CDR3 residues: CASSIARAGPTDTQYF. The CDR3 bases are TGTGCCAGTAGTATAGCAAGGGCGGGACCCACAGATACGCAGTATTTT.

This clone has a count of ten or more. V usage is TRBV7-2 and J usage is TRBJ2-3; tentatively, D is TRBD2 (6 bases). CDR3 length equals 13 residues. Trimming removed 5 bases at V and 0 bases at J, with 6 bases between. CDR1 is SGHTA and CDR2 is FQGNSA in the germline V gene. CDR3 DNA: TGTGCCAGCAGCGGGACTAGCACAGATACGCAGTATTTT. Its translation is CASSGTSTDTQYF. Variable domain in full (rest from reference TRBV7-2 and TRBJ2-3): GAGVSQSPSNKVTEKGKDVELRCDPISGHTALYWYRQSLGQGLEFLIYFQGNSAPDKSGLPSDRFSAERTGGSVSTLTIQRTQQEDSAVYLCASSGTSTDTQYFGPGTRLTVL.

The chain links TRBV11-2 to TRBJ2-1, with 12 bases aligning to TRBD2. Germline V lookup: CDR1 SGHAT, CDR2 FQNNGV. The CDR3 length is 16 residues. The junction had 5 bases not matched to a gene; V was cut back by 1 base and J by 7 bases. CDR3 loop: CASSLVTSGRRNEQFF. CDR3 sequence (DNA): TGTGCCAGCAGCTTAGTAACTAGCGGGAGGCGGAATGAGCAGTTCTTC. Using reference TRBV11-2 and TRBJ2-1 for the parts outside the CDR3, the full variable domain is EAGVAQSPRYKIIEKRQSVAFWCNPISGHATLYWYQQILGQGPKLLIQFQNNGVVDDSQLPKDRFSAERLKGVDSTLKIQPAKLEDSAVYLCASSLVTSGRRNEQFFGPGTRLTVL.

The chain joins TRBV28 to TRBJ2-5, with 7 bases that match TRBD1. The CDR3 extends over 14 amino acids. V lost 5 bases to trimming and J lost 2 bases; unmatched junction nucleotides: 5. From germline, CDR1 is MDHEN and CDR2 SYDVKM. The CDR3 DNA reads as TGTGCCAGCAGTGATCACAGGGGTCAAGAGACCCAGTACTTC. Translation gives CASSDHRGQETQYF.

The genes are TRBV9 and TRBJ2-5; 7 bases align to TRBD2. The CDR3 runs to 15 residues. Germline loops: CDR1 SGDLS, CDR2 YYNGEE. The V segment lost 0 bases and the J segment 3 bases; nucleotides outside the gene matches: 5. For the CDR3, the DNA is TGTGCCAGCAGCGTAGCCGCGGGAGAGAAAGAGACCCAGTACTTC. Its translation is CASSVAAGEKETQYF.

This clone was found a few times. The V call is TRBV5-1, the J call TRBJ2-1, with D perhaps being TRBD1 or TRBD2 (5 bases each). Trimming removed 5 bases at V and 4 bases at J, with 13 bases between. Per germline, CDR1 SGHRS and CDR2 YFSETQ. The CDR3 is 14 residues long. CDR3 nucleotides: TGCGCCAGCAGTTCGGGGACGCTTTACAATGAGCAGTTCTTC. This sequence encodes CASSSGTLYNEQFF.

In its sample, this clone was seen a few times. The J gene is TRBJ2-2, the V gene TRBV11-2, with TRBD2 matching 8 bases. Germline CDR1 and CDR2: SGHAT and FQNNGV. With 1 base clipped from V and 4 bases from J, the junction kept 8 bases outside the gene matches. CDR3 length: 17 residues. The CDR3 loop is CASSLVLAGGSTGELFF. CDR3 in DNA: TGTGCCAGCAGCTTAGTACTCGCGGGAGGCAGCACCGGGGAGCTGTTTTTT.

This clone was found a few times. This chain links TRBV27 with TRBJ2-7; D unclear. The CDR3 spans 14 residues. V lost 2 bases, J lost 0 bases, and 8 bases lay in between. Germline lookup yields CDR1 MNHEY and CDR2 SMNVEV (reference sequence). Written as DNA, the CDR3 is TGTGCCAGCAGTTTAATGGCGGCCTCCTACGAGCAGTACTTC. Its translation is CASSLMAASYEQYF.

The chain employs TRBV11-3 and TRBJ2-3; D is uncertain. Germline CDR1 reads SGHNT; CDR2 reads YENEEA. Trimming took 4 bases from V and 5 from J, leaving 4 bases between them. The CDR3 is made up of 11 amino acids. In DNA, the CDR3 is TGTGCCAGCAGCTCCCAAGATACGCAGTATTTT. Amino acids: CASSSQDTQYF.